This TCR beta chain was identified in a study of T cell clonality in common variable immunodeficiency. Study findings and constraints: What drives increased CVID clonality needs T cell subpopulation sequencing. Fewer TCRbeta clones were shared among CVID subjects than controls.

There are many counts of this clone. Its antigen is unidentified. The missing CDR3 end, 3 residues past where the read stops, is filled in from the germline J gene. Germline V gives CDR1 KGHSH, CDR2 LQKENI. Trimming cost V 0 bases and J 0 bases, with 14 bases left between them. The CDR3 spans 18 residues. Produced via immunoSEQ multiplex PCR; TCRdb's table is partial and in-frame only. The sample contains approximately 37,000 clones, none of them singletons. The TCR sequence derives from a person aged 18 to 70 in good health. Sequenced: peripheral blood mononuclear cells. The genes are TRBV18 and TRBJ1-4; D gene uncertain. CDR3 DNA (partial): TGTGCCAGCTCACCACCGGAGGTGGGTGCGGCAACTAATGAAAAA. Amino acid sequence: CASSPPEVGAATNEK. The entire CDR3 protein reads CASSPPEVGAATNEKLFF.